These T cell receptor beta chains were read from a single sample in a study of CD8+CD57+ T cells in acquired aplastic anemia. TCRdb re-called the reads through MiXCR, storing one row per CDR3 protein. There are around 200,000 distinct CDR3 sequences in the sample; approximately 48% occur only once, and around 8.8% lies in the top ten. Sequenced input: sorted CD4+, CD8+, or CD8+CD57+ T cells (not recorded which) from PBMCs. The source is a human donor with aplastic anemia. Both conserved end residues are part of each CDR3. A D gene is named only where the DNA matches it firmly. Clone size is stated in some rows and not others, as once, few, many or a class when expanded.

many NA TRBJ2-2 TRBV10-3 TGTGCCATCAGTGGTCGGGGGGCCACCGGGGAGCTGTTTTTT CAISGRGATGELFF
NA NA TRBJ2-7 TRBV7-9 TGTGCCAGCAGCTTGGCAGGGGTGGCCTACGAGCAGTACTTC CASSLAGVAYEQYF
NA TRBD1 TRBJ1-2 TRBV20-1 TGCAGTGCTAAACGACAGGGGGCTAACTATGGCTACACCTTC CSAKRQGANYGYTF
few TRBD1 TRBJ1-2 TRBV24-1 TGTGCCACCAGCGACCCCGGGACAGAAAAAGGCTATGGCTACACCTTC CATSDPGTEKGYGYTF
many TRBD1 TRBJ1-2 TRBV20-1 TGCAGTGCTAAACCGATGACAGGGGGCTATGGCTACACCTTC CSAKPMTGGYGYTF
NA NA TRBJ2-7 TRBV20-1 TGCAGTGCTAGACTTGGCGGCGGAGCCTACGGGCAGTACTTC CSARLGGGAYGQYF
NA NA TRBJ1-1 TRBV15 TGTGCCACCAGCAGAGACATTCTGAACACTGAAGCTTTCTTT CATSRDILNTEAFF
NA NA TRBJ2-3 TRBV6-5 TGTGCCAGCAGTTCCCTGGGACATTCAGATACGCAGTATTTT CASSSLGHSDTQYF
few NA TRBJ1-1 TRBV30 TGTGCCTGGGTGAGGGGTCAGAACACTGAAGCTTTCTTT CAWVRGQNTEAFF
NA TRBD1 TRBJ1-6 TRBV12-3/TRBV12-4 TGTGCCAGCAGCCTCGGGACAGGGGAGTTTTCACCCCTCCACTTT CASSLGTGEFSPLHF
many TRBD2 TRBJ2-5 TRBV10-3 TGTGCCACTCGACTAGCGGGAGAGACCCAGTACTTC CATRLAGETQYF
once NA TRBJ2-5 TRBV20-1 TGCGGTGCTAGACCGGAGGGGAAGGAGACCCAGTACTTC CGARPEGKETQYF
few NA TRBJ2-5 TRBV20-1 TGCAGTGCTACACCACTAGCCACCTCGGGGCAAGAGACCCAGTACTTC CSATPLATSGQETQYF
NA NA TRBJ1-1 TRBV19 TGTGCCAGTAGTATTGTTCGGGCAGGCAGTACTGAAGCTTTCTTT CASSIVRAGSTEAFF
NA NA TRBJ1-1 TRBV7-9 TGTGCCAGCAGCTCAGGGGCCACTGAAGCTTTCTTT CASSSGATEAFF
once TRBD1 TRBJ1-1 TRBV2 TGTGCCAGCAGGAGGGGACAGGATGTCACTGAAGCATTCTTT CASRRGQDVTEAFF
few NA TRBJ1-1 TRBV10-3 TGTGCCATCAGTGAGGGTCAGGGGAGGAGCACTGAAGCTTTCTTT CAISEGQGRSTEAFF
NA NA TRBJ2-1 TRBV29-1 TGCAGCGTCGTACGGGGGAATGAGCAGTCCTTC CSVVRGNEQSF
NA TRBD1 TRBJ1-3 TRBV27 TGTGCCAGCGGGACAGTCTCTGGAAACACCATATATTTT CASGTVSGNTIYF
many TRBD2 TRBJ2-7 TRBV12-3/TRBV12-4 TGTGCCAGCAGCCTCAGCGGGAGGAACGAGCAGTACTTC CASSLSGRNEQYF
NA NA TRBJ2-3 TRBV7-7 TGTGCTAGCAGCTTAGCGCCGGGAGCCACAGATACGCAGTATTTT CASSLAPGATDTQYF
few NA TRBJ1-1 TRBV30 TGTGCCTGGAGTGTCCCAGGGGTGGTCACTGAAGCTTTCTTT CAWSVPGVVTEAFF
many NA TRBJ2-5 TRBV2 TGTGCCAGCAGTGAAGAAGAGACCCAGTACTTC CASSEEETQYF
many NA TRBJ1-1 TRBV12-3/TRBV12-4 TGTGCCAGCAGTTCCCGGACGGGGAACACTGAAGCTTTCTTT CASSSRTGNTEAFF
NA NA TRBJ1-6 TRBV11-1 TGTGCCAGCAGCGCCGGGGGGGGGGGAACACCCCTCCACTTT CASSAGGGGTPLHF
many TRBD2 TRBJ2-2 TRBV7-3 TGTGCCAGCAGCCTTGGACTAGTAGTCGACACCGGGGAGCTGTTTTTT CASSLGLVVDTGELFF
few TRBD1 TRBJ1-5 TRBV24-1 TGTGCCACCAGTGATAACAGGGGCCGCCAGCCCCAGCATTTT CATSDNRGRQPQHF
NA TRBD2 TRBJ2-7 TRBV6-1 TGTGCCAGCAGTGTTCGTCTAGCGGAGAGCTACGAGCAGTACTTC CASSVRLAESYEQYF
NA NA TRBJ2-1 TRBV25-1 TGTGCCAGCAGTCCGGGGGACCTCTCCTATGAGCAGTTCTTC CASSPGDLSYEQFF
NA NA TRBJ2-7 TRBV9 TGTGCCAGTCGCCCCCTAGGGCAGGGAGTCGGGTACGAGCAGTACTTC CASRPLGQGVGYEQYF
many TRBD2 TRBJ2-1 TRBV4-1 TGCGCCAGCAGCACCCGGACTAGCGGGATCTCCTACAATGAGCAGTTCTTC CASSTRTSGISYNEQFF
many NA TRBJ2-7 TRBV7-2 TGTGCCAGCACCATATCAACAGGGTTCACCTACGAGCAGTACTTC CASTISTGFTYEQYF
many TRBD1 TRBJ2-7 TRBV6-6 TGTGCCAGCAGTTACTCCGACAGGGGGCAGTACTTC CASSYSDRGQYF
NA NA TRBJ2-2 TRBV30 TGTGCCTGGAGACCCGGGTTCCTCACCGGGGAGCTGTTTTTT CAWRPGFLTGELFF
NA TRBD2 TRBJ2-5 TRBV20-1 TGCAGTGCGGTGACTAGCGGGAGGGAGACCCAGTACTTC CSAVTSGRETQYF